One and the same sample provided the 15 T cell receptor beta chains below, sequenced in a study of T cell responses to AZD1222 COVID-19 vaccine. Produced via immunoSEQ multiplex PCR; TCRdb's table is partial and in-frame only. The data contain approximately 110,000 clones, around 92% of them singletons. Sample: peripheral blood, taken 28 days after the second AZD1222 dose. The receptors originated from an adult who received the AZD1222 COVID-19 vaccine.

The chain combines TRBV20-1 with TRBJ1-5, with TRBD1 matching over 7 bases. CDR3 length equals 14 residues. CDR1 and CDR2 (germline): DFQATT, SNEGSKA (reference sequence). The V gene end was trimmed by 3 bases and the J gene end by 0 bases; junction bases not matched to a gene: 2. The CDR3, as DNA: TGCAGTGCTAGTGGGACAGTTAGCAATCAGCCCCAGCATTTT. This translates into CSASGTVSNQPQHF.

This clone was detected once. V usage is TRBV20-1 and J usage is TRBJ2-3; D is unresolved. There are 13 residues in the CDR3. Trimming removed 3 bases from V and 2 bases from J, with 9 bases in between. The V gene's germline CDR1 is DFQATT and CDR2 SNEGSKA (reference sequence). CDR3 nucleotide sequence: TGCAGTGCTAGTCCAGACAACACAGATACGCAGTATTTT. As protein: CSASPDNTDTQYF.

This chain links TRBV5-1 with TRBJ2-7; D remains unclear. The V gene lost 4 bases and the J gene lost 4 bases, with 15 bases spanning the gap. This CDR3 contains 14 residues. Germline CDR1 is SGHRS and CDR2 is YFSETQ. The CDR3 sequence: CASSPEAGDYEQYF. Written as DNA, the CDR3 is TGCGCCAGCAGCCCCGAGGCAGGAGATTACGAGCAGTACTTC.

CDR3: CASSLGTVNYGYTF. The CDR3 DNA reads as TGCGCCAGCAGCTTGGGGACAGTGAACTATGGCTACACCTTC. The chain recombines TRBV5-1 with TRBJ1-2; possible D gene TRBD1, 6 bases. The germline V gene has CDR1 SGHRS and CDR2 YFSETQ. This CDR3 spans 14 amino acids. Between the trimmed V and J ends, which lost 0 bases and 2 bases, there was a span of 8 bases.

The chain has TRBV5-5 and TRBJ1-4, with no clear D. The germline V gene has CDR1 SGHKS and CDR2 YYEKEE (reference sequence). The CDR3 has 16 amino acids. Trimming cost V 1 base and J 8 bases, with 18 bases left between them. The CDR3 DNA reads as TGTGCCAGCAGCTTGAGGCCCCCCCCCTCAGAGGAAAAACTGTTTTTT. Residues: CASSLRPPPSEEKLFF.

The chain uses TRBV24-1 and TRBJ2-2; tentative D call: TRBD1 (6 bases). Germline CDR1 is KGHDR and CDR2 is SFDVKD. Trimming took off 1 base at V and 5 bases at J, with 13 bases between the two ends. This CDR3 comprises 16 residues. The CDR3: CATSDLIGGRTGELFF. For the CDR3, the DNA is TGTGCCACCAGTGATTTAATAGGGGGTCGGACCGGGGAGCTGTTTTTT.

The gene calls are TRBV7-9 and TRBJ2-2; 8 bases line up with TRBD2. The germline V gene encodes CDR1 SEHNR and CDR2 FQNEAQ (reference sequence). This CDR3 contains 16 residues. Trimming removed 2 bases from V and 3 bases from J; junction bases left unmatched: 5. The CDR3 loop is CASSLISGGYTGELFF. CDR3 nucleotide sequence: TGTGCCAGCAGCTTAATCTCGGGAGGGTACACCGGGGAGCTGTTTTTT.

Notes on this clone: One end of the junction does not line up with germline, which may come from a read error. This chain connects TRBV7-7 to TRBJ1-1; the D gene is possibly TRBD1 (5 bases). CDR3 length: 15 residues. Germline-derived CDR1 and CDR2 are SSHAT and FNYEAQ (reference sequence). This CDR3 reads CASSPYGGVNTEAFF. As DNA, the CDR3 is TGTGCTAGCAGCCCTTACGGGGGAGTGAACACTGAAGCTTTCTTT.

The chain combines TRBV6-6 with TRBJ2-1; 7 positions match TRBD1. V was clipped by 2 bases and J by 9 bases; unmatched bases: 7. The CDR3 contains 14 residues. CDR1 is MNHNY and CDR2 is SVGAGI in the germline V gene (reference sequence). Here the CDR3 reads CASSYSDPGGEQFF. The CDR3 DNA follows: TGTGCCAGCAGTTACAGCGATCCAGGGGGTGAGCAGTTCTTC.

This chain links TRBV29-1 with TRBJ2-3, with TRBD2 matching 12 bases. The ends lost 4 bases at V and 3 bases at J; junction bases unmatched: 14. CDR3 length equals 18 residues. The germline V gene has CDR1 SQVTM and CDR2 ANQGSEA. This CDR3 reads CSVVWLSSGGATTDTQYF. CDR3 DNA sequence: TGCAGCGTTGTGTGGCTTTCTAGCGGGGGGGCCACGACAGATACGCAGTATTTT.

This sequence joins TRBV11-2 and TRBJ1-1; D is undetermined. V dropped 0 bases and J dropped 1 base, with 9 bases sitting between them. The CDR3 length is 15 residues. CDR1 is SGHAT, CDR2 FQNNGV, per germline. The CDR3 region has the DNA TGTGCCAGCAGCTTAGATCGAATAGGGAACACTGAAGCTTTCTTT. Protein: CASSLDRIGNTEAFF.

V is TRBV18 and J is TRBJ2-1, with D uncertain. Germline lookup yields CDR1 KGHSH and CDR2 LQKENI. The CDR3 runs to 16 residues. V shed 2 bases and J shed 1 base, with 12 bases lying between them. CDR3 DNA sequence: TGTGCCAGCTCACCATTCACGCCAGGTTCCTACAATGAGCAGTTCTTC. Amino acids: CASSPFTPGSYNEQFF.

The rearrangement uses TRBV5-1 and TRBJ2-2, with TRBD1 as a possible D gene (6 bases). Germline-derived CDR1 and CDR2 are SGHRS and YFSETQ. The V gene lost 4 bases and the J gene lost 8 bases, with 12 bases spanning the gap. The CDR3 has 13 amino acids. CDR3: CASSPDSGGELFF. The CDR3 bases are TGCGCCAGCAGCCCGGACAGCGGAGGGGAGCTGTTTTTT.

The chain is built from TRBV3-1 (or the pseudogene TRBV3-2) and TRBJ2-5; 9 nucleotides line up with TRBD2. V was clipped by 0 bases and J by 2 bases; unmatched bases: 1. CDR3 length: 15 residues. Germline V gene sequence: CDR1 LGHDT, CDR2 YNNKEL (reference sequence). The CDR3 nucleotides read TGTGCCAGCAGCCAAGACCTAGCGGGGCAAGAGACCCAGTACTTC. It encodes CASSQDLAGQETQYF.

The V and J genes are TRBV11-3 and TRBJ1-1; D remains unclear. Germline CDR1 SGHNT, CDR2 YENEEA. CDR3 size: 13 residues. Deletions cut 0 bases from V and 1 base from J, with 3 bases between. CDR3: CASSLDGNTEAFF. The CDR3 coding sequence is TGTGCCAGCAGCTTAGATGGGAACACTGAAGCTTTCTTT.